The 5 T cell receptor beta chains in this list originate from one sample, sequenced in a study of T-cell memory formation after mild COVID-19. TCRdb recomputed calls from the 5' RACE reads with MiXCR, one row per CDR3 protein. The sample includes under 350,000 distinct CDR3 sequences, 15% to 20% of them seen just once. Sequencing used PBMCs or a T cell subset sorted from them (not recorded which). The receptors originated from a man between 18 and 29 years old who had mild COVID-19 (a few samples of this study predate the infection). Cell type and time point are not known.

In its sample, this clonotype was seen a few times. The CDR3 region has the DNA TGTGCCAGCAGTTCGTTACCGTCAAACATTCAGTACTTC. Translation: CASSSLPSNIQYF. V gene TRBV12-3 or TRBV12-4 combines with J gene TRBJ2-4; D ambiguous. V shed 4 bases and J shed 6 bases, with 10 bases lying between them. The CDR3 totals 13 residues.

This clonotype has more than one count but fewer than ten. The rearrangement joins TRBV5-1 to TRBJ1-1; 8 bases align to TRBD1. V lost 1 base to trimming and J lost 0 bases; unmatched junction nucleotides: 2. Germline lookup yields CDR1 SGHRS and CDR2 YFSETQ. This CDR3 has 15 residues. In nucleotides, the CDR3 is TGCGCCAGCAGCTTGCAGGGGGCCCTGAACACTGAAGCTTTCTTT. This gives the protein CASSLQGALNTEAFF.

The chain links TRBV7-2 to TRBJ2-4; 11 nucleotides agree with TRBD2. The CDR3 loop spans 16 amino acids. V lost 1 base and J lost 4; bases outside the gene matches: 3. The V gene's germline CDR1 is SGHTA and CDR2 FQGNSA. CDR3 nucleotides: TGTGCCAGCAGCTTAGTTAGCGGGGGGGGTAAAAACATTCAGTACTTC. Protein sequence: CASSLVSGGGKNIQYF.

The CDR3 DNA is TGTGCCAGTAGTGAGGACAGTCCAGGACTAGCGGCCGGGAACTCCTACGAGCAGTACTTC. This codes for CASSEDSPGLAAGNSYEQYF. V gene TRBV19 combines with J gene TRBJ2-7; 10 positions match TRBD2. After removal of 5 bases from V and 0 bases from J, the junction contained 19 bases not matched to a gene. The CDR3 is 20 amino acids. Germline V gene data show CDR1 as LNHDA and CDR2 as SQIVND (reference sequence).

This clonotype was observed at least ten times. The chain uses TRBV11-2 and TRBJ2-7; TRBD2 matches 10 bases. This CDR3 has 14 amino acids. Germline CDR1 reads SGHAT; CDR2 reads FQNNGV. With 3 bases clipped from V and 12 bases from J, the junction kept 11 bases outside the gene matches. The DNA of the CDR3 is TGTGCCAGCAGCTTTAGCGGGGGGCCTGCCCTGACGTACTTC. Translation gives CASSFSGGPALTYF. The full variable domain, rest sourced from reference TRBV11-2 and TRBJ2-7, is EAGVAQSPRYKIIEKRQSVAFWCNPISGHATLYWYQQILGQGPKLLIQFQNNGVVDDSQLPKDRFSAERLKGVDSTLKIQPAKLEDSAVYLCASSFSGGPALTYFGPGTRLTVT.